Each of the 9 T cell receptor beta chains below was sequenced from the same sample in a study of PD-1 blockade in classical Hodgkin lymphoma. The data were produced by immunoSEQ multiplex PCR, yet TCRdb's version contains in-frame clones alone and is incomplete. This table holds around 13,000 clones, about four fifths found once. With no exception, relapse followed autologous stem cell transplantation in all patients, and brentuximab vedotin exposure varied. Material: peripheral blood mononuclear cells (PBMCs), obtained at baseline. The receptors stem from a human donor with classical Hodgkin lymphoma.

This chain connects TRBV6-6 to TRBJ1-6; tentatively, D is TRBD1 (5 bases). This CDR3 contains 14 residues. V was clipped by 6 bases and J by 11 bases, with 17 bases between them. Germline CDR1 and CDR2: MNHNY and SVGAGI (reference sequence). The CDR3, as DNA: TGTGCCAGCAGCTCCTGGGAGGGGCGGACACCCCTCCACTTT. Its translation is CASSSWEGRTPLHF.

The chain combines TRBV28 with TRBJ1-2; 12 positions agree with TRBD1. The CDR3 spans 16 residues. Germline-derived CDR1 and CDR2 are MDHEN and SYDVKM. V shed 4 bases, J shed 4 bases, and the junction held 7 bases outside the gene matches. The CDR3: CASSSGTGGAGYGYTF. CDR3 nucleotide sequence: TGTGCCAGCAGTTCCGGGACAGGGGGCGCGGGCTATGGCTACACCTTC.

The chain employs TRBV29-1 and TRBJ1-1, with D possibly matching TRBD1 (5 bases). The germline gives CDR1 SQVTM, CDR2 ANQGSEA. The CDR3 runs to 13 residues. V was pared by 3 bases and J by 6 bases, with 14 bases between. The CDR3 DNA sequence: TGCAGCGTTGAGGGGGGGTATAACTCTGAAGCTTTCTTT. Protein product: CSVEGGYNSEAFF.

This clone appeared a few times. The genes are TRBV4-2 and TRBJ1-1; weak D call: TRBD1 (5 bases). The length of the CDR3 is 15 residues. The germline gives CDR1 LGHNA, CDR2 YNFKEQ. The V gene lost 0 bases and the J gene lost 0 bases, with 8 bases spanning the gap. CDR3 sequence (DNA): TGTGCCAGCAGCCAAGAAGGGACGTTGAACACTGAAGCTTTCTTT. It codes for CASSQEGTLNTEAFF.

The chain uses TRBV7-9 and TRBJ2-5, with TRBD2 matching 11 bases. V lost 6 bases, J lost 5 bases, and 8 bases stayed unmatched. This CDR3 has 15 amino acids. Germline V gene lookup returns CDR1 SEHNR and CDR2 FQNEAQ (reference sequence). In nucleotides, the CDR3 is TGTGCCAGCAGTCTAGCGGGAGGCCGTTGGGAGACCCAGTACTTC. It yields the protein CASSLAGGRWETQYF.

V is TRBV10-2 and J is TRBJ2-1; 7 bases align to TRBD1. With V trimmed by 8 bases and J by 9 bases, 7 bases remained unmatched. CDR3 size: 12 residues. Germline V gives CDR1 WSHSY, CDR2 SAAADI. CDR3 sequence: CASGKGAGEQFF. CDR3 nucleotide sequence: TGCGCCAGCGGGAAGGGGGCGGGTGAGCAGTTCTTC.

The V and J genes are TRBV7-2 and TRBJ1-4; D is unclear. CDR3 length: 15 amino acids. Trimming removed 3 bases at V and 0 bases at J, with 8 bases between. Germline CDR1 reads SGHTA; CDR2 reads FQGNSA. As DNA, the CDR3 is TGTGCCAGCAGCTTTACGTCTTCAACTAATGAAAAACTGTTTTTT. This gives the protein CASSFTSSTNEKLFF.

The chain carries TRBV29-1 and TRBJ2-5; D is unclear. Germline loops: CDR1 SQVTM, CDR2 ANQGSEA. The CDR3 covers 11 residues. V lost 4 bases and J lost 5, with 8 bases in between. Written as DNA, the CDR3 is TGCAGCGTTGGATCGGAGGAGACCCAGTACTTC. This translates into CSVGSEETQYF.

The chain has TRBV12-5 and TRBJ2-5; 10 positions match TRBD2. The end of the DNA fits TRBJ2-7 better, so the J call may be wrong. This CDR3 has 17 residues. In germline, CDR1 is LGHNT, CDR2 FRNRAP. This CDR3 reads CASGLVPSGRALYEQYF. CDR3 DNA sequence: TGTGCTAGTGGTTTGGTACCCAGCGGGAGGGCCCTATACGAGCAGTACTTC.